Below, one T cell receptor beta chain is given with its context. Its antigen remains unknown. Germline lookup yields CDR1 SGDLS and CDR2 YYNGEE. CDR3 size: 14 residues. The V and J ends lost 4 bases and 11 bases respectively, with 19 bases between them. Sequencing used immunoSEQ multiplex PCR; TCRdb keeps in-frame clones, though not all of them. The sample contains around 330,000 clones, approximately 79% of which appear only once. The data were obtained in a study of shared clonotypes between healthy human individuals. Study results and caveats: Measured sharing among donors was expected to vary with sequencing depth. A handful of donors had 5% to 6% of their naive CD4 clonotypes in common.

Each of the donors was a healthy adult who was HIV-negative and had not had a recent acute infection or vaccination. The sequenced sample was memory CD4+ T cells sorted from blood. Described subset: CD45RA-negative fraction. The chain couples TRBV9 to TRBJ2-1; D is perhaps TRBD2 (5 bases). The sequence was collected from a man younger than 40 in good health. CDR3 protein: CASSPTEVRNKQFF. The CDR3 bases are TGTGCCAGCAGCCCGACGGAGGTTCGGAATAAGCAGTTCTTC.